These 9 T cell receptor beta chains were all obtained from the same sample, sequenced in a study of siplizumab effects on memory and regulatory T cells. Libraries were prepared by immunoSEQ multiplex PCR; TCRdb keeps only in-frame clonotypes and omits some of them. In the table there are 92,000 or so clones, more than 80% of which are singletons. The sample taken for sequencing was CD4+ T cells sorted from blood. These receptors were collected from a human donor in good health.

The rearrangement links TRBV6-4 to TRBJ2-3; D uncertain. The germline V gene has CDR1 MRHNA and CDR2 SNTAGT. V shed 2 bases and J shed 6 bases, with 9 bases lying between them. The CDR3 totals 13 residues. The CDR3 here is CASSDRVGDTQYF. CDR3 coding DNA: TGTGCCAGCAGTGACCGTGTGGGGGATACGCAGTATTTT.

For this clone: The same CDR3 also results from other DNA sequences found in this sample. The V and J genes are TRBV29-1 and TRBJ1-1; D gene uncertain. V was cut by 4 bases and J by 0 bases, with 3 bases left in between. Looked up from germline, CDR1 is SQVTM and CDR2 is ANQGSEA. CDR3 length: 11 residues. The CDR3 nucleotides are TGCAGCGTTGGCCTGAACACTGAAGCTTTCTTT. Residues: CSVGLNTEAFF.

V is TRBV30 and J is TRBJ2-7; 8 bases are shared with TRBD2. Unmatched junction bases numbered 10, after V lost 3 bases and J lost 6 bases. Germline loops: CDR1 GTSNPN, CDR2 SVGIG (reference sequence). The CDR3 consists of 14 residues. Written as DNA, the CDR3 is TGTGCCTGGAGGAGGAGCGGGAGTTCTAGCGAGCAGTACTTC. Translation: CAWRRSGSSSEQYF.

V usage is TRBV10-1 and J usage is TRBJ2-5; 7 bases agree with TRBD2. The junction had 12 bases not matched to a gene; V was cut back by 2 bases and J by 3 bases. The germline CDR1 and CDR2 sequences are WNHNN and SYGVQD (reference sequence). The CDR3 contains 17 residues. As DNA, the CDR3 is TGCGCCAGCAGTGAGGGCAAAGAGGCTAGCGGAAAAGAGACCCAGTACTTC. Its protein product is CASSEGKEASGKETQYF.

J is TRBJ2-2 and V is TRBV10-1; D might be TRBD1 (6 bases). The CDR3 is 14 amino acids. The V and J ends lost 6 bases and 5 bases respectively, with 13 bases between them. Looked up from germline, CDR1 is WNHNN and CDR2 is SYGVQD (reference sequence). In nucleotides, the CDR3 is TGCGCCAGCAGCCCCGAGGGGGTAACCGGGGAGCTGTTTTTT. Translated: CASSPEGVTGELFF.

V gene TRBV4-1 combines with J gene TRBJ2-1; D is uncertain. The V gene's germline CDR1 is MGHRA and CDR2 YSYEKL. CDR3 size: 12 residues. Trimming left V 4 bases short and J 6 bases short, with 7 bases between. The DNA of the CDR3 is TGCGCCAGCAGCCTTAAACCCAATGAGCAGTTCTTC. Protein product: CASSLKPNEQFF.

The rearrangement joins TRBV21-1 to TRBJ2-4; the DNA was not used to check the table's D call, TRBD2. TRBV21-1 is a pseudogene. The CDR3 loop spans 15 amino acids. This CDR3 reads CASSPHLRGKNIQYF. The CDR3 DNA is TGTGCCAGCAGCCCGCACCTACGGGGCAAAAACATTCAGTACTTC.

This chain links TRBV7-6 with TRBJ2-3, with 12 nucleotides matching TRBD1. Germline V CDR1 and CDR2: SGHVS, FNYEAQ. Trimming took 5 bases from V and 1 from J; bases not matched to a gene: 7. CDR3 length equals 17 residues. CDR3 coding DNA: TGTGCCAGCAGCATCTCCGGGACAGGGGGCGGCACAGATACGCAGTATTTT. Translation gives CASSISGTGGGTDTQYF.

The chain uses TRBV27 and TRBJ1-1; possibly TRBD1 for D (6 bases). The germline V and J ends were trimmed by 1 base and 5 bases, with 20 bases remaining between them. CDR1 and CDR2 from the germline V gene are MNHEY and SMNVEV (reference sequence). There are 17 residues in the CDR3. In nucleotides, the CDR3 is TGTGCCAGCAGTTTATGGCGTGGGAGACAGGAGACAACTGAAGCTTTCTTT. This translates into CASSLWRGRQETTEAFF.